This T cell receptor beta chain came from a study of T cell repertoires in ileal Crohn's disease. Noted time point: neoterminal ileum biopsy at postoperative endoscopy, about 6 months after surgery. Trimming pared 0 bases from V and 4 bases from J, leaving 10 bases between. Germline lookup yields CDR1 SGHRS and CDR2 YFSETQ. The CDR3 spans 14 residues. Here immunoSEQ multiplex PCR was the method, and the copy in TCRdb shows in-frame clones only, minus some. This table holds about 59,000 clones, roughly nine tenths found once. Specimen: ileal tissue. The chain has TRBV5-1 and TRBJ2-5; D gene ambiguous. The receptor comes from an adult with Crohn's disease. CDR3 residues: CASSLGIVGETQYF. Here the CDR3 DNA reads TGCGCCAGCAGCTTGGGAATAGTTGGAGAGACCCAGTACTTC.